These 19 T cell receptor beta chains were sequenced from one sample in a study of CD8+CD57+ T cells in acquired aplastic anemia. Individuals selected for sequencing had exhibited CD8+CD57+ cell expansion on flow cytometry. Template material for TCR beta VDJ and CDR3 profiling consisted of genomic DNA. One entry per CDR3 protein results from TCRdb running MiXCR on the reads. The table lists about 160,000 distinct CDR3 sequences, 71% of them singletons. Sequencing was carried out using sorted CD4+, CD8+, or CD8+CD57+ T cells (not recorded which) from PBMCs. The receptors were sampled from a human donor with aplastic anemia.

The CDR3 nucleotides read TGCAGTGCTAGAGGGACCTCCAAGTTGACCCAGTACTTC. It encodes CSARGTSKLTQYF. V gene TRBV20-1 combines with J gene TRBJ2-5; unclear D gene. V lost 1 base and J lost 7, with 13 bases in between. The CDR3 covers 13 residues. Germline loops: CDR1 DFQATT, CDR2 SNEGSKA (reference sequence).

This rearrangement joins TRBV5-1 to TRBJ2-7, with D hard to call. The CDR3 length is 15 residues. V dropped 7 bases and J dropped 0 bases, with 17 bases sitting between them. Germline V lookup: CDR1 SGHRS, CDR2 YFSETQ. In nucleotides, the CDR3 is TGCGCCAGCTCCCCCCTGGCGCTAAGCTCCTACGAGCAGTACTTC. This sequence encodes CASSPLALSSYEQYF.

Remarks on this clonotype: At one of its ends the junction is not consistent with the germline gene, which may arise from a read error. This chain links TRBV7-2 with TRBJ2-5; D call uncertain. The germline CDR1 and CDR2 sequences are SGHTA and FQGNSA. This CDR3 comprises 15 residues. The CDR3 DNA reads TGCGCCAGCAGCCAAGATTTGTGGGCAGGAGAGACCCAGTACTTC. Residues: CASSQDLWAGETQYF. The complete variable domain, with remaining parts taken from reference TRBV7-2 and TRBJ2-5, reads GAGVSQSPSNKVTEKGKDVELRCDPISGHTALYWYRQSLGQGLEFLIYFQGNSAPDKSGLPSDRFSAERTGGSVSTLTIQRTQQEDSAVYLCASSQDLWAGETQYFGPGTRLLVL.

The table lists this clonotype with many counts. The CDR3 protein is CASSLDARQYEQYF. The CDR3 bases are TGTGCCAGCAGCTTGGACGCCAGACAATACGAGCAGTACTTC. The gene calls are TRBV5-8 and TRBJ2-7; D gene ambiguous. CDR1 and CDR2 from the germline V gene are SGHTS and YDEGEE. The CDR3 loop spans 14 amino acids. V dropped 0 bases and J dropped 4 bases, with 11 bases sitting between them.

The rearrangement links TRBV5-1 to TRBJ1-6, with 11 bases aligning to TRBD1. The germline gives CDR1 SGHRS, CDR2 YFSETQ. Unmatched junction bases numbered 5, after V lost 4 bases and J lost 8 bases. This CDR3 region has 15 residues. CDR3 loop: CASSTGQGVDSPLHF. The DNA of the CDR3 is TGCGCCAGCAGCACGGGACAGGGGGTCGATTCACCCCTCCACTTT. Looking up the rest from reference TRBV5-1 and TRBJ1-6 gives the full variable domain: KAGVTQTPRYLIKTRGQQVTLSCSPISGHRSVSWYQQTPGQGLQFLFEYFSETQRNKGNFPGRFSGRQFSNSRSEMNVSTLELGDSALYLCASSTGQGVDSPLHFGNGTRLTVT.

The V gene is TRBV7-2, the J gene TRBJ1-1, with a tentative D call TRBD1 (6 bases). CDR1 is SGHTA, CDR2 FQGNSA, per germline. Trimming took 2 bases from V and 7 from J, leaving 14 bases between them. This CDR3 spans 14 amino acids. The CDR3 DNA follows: TGTGCCAGCAGCTTACGGGGGGCTAGGGATGAAGCTTTCTTT. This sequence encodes CASSLRGARDEAFF.

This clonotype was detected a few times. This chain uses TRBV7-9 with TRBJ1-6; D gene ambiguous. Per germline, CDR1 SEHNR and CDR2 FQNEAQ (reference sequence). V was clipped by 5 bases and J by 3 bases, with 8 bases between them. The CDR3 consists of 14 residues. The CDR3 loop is CASSAQNYNSPLHF. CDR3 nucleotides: TGTGCCAGCAGCGCCCAAAACTATAATTCACCCCTCCACTTT.

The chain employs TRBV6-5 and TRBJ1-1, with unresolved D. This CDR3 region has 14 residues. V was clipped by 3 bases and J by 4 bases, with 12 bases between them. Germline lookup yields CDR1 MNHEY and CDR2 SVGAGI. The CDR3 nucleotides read TGTGCCAGCAGTTATCTAGCGTTGGGCACTGAAGCTTTCTTT. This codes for CASSYLALGTEAFF.

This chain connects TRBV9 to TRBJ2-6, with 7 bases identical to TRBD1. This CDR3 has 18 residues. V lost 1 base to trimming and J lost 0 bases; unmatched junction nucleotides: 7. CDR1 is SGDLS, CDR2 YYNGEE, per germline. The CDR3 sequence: CASSVTPTGSSGANVLTF. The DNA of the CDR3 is TGTGCCAGCAGCGTAACGCCGACAGGGAGCTCTGGGGCCAACGTCCTGACTTTC.

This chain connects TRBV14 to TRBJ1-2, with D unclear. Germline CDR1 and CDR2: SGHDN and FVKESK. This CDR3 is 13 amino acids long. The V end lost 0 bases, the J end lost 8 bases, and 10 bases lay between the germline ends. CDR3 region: CASSQESPGGYTF. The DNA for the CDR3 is TGTGCCAGCAGCCAAGAGTCCCCGGGCGGCTACACCTTC.

The CDR3 loop reads CASSSKTSGGEETQYF. The DNA for the CDR3 is TGTGCCAGCAGCTCCAAGACTAGCGGGGGGGAAGAGACCCAGTACTTC. The rearrangement links TRBV7-8 to TRBJ2-7; TRBD2 aligns across 14 bases. The end of the DNA aligns better with TRBJ2-5, so the J call may be wrong. Germline CDR1 SGHVS, CDR2 FQNEAQ. The CDR3 runs to 16 residues.

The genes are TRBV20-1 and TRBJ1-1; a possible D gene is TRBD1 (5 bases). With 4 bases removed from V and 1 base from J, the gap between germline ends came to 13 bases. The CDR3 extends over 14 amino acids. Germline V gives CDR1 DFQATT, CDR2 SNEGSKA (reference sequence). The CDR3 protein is CSAIQGLGNTEAFF. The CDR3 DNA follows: TGCAGTGCTATCCAGGGTTTAGGGAACACTGAAGCTTTCTTT.

The CDR3 loop reads CSARVREGQPQHF. The CDR3 DNA is TGCAGTGCTAGAGTCAGGGAAGGCCAGCCCCAGCATTTT. This chain links TRBV20-1 with TRBJ1-5, with D possibly matching TRBD1 (5 bases). V dropped 1 base and J dropped 7 bases, with 11 bases sitting between them. This CDR3 comprises 13 residues. Germline V lookup: CDR1 DFQATT, CDR2 SNEGSKA (reference sequence).

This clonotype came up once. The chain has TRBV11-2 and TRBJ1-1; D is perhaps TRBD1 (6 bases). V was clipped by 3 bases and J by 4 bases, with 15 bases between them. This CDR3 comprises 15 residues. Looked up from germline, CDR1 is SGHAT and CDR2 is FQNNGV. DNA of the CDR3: TGTGCCAGCAGCTTGACAGGACACTTGGGCACTGAAGCTTTCTTT. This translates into CASSLTGHLGTEAFF.

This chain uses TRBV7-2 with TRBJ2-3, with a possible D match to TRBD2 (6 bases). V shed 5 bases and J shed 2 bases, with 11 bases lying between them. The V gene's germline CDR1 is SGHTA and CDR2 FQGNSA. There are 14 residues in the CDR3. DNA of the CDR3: TGTGCCAGCAGCCTGACTAGTCTCACAGATACGCAGTATTTT. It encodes CASSLTSLTDTQYF.

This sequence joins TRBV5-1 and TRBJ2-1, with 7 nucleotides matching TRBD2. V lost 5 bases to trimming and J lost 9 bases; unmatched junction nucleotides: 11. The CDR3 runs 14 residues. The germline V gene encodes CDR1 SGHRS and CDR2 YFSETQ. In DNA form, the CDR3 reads TGCGCCAGCAGTGAGTCAGTGAGCGGGGCTGAGCAGTTCTTC. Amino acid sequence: CASSESVSGAEQFF.

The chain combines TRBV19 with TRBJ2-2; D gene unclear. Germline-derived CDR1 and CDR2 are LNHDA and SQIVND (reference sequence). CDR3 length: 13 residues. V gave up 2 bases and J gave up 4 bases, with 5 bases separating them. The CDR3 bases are TGTGCCAGTAGTATATCCGTCACCGGGGAGCTGTTTTTT. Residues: CASSISVTGELFF.

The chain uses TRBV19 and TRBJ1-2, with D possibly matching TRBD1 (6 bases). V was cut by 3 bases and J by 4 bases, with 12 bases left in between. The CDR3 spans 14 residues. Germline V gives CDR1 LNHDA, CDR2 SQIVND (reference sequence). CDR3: CASSIRRGAYGYTF. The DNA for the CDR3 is TGTGCCAGTAGTATTCGCAGGGGTGCCTATGGCTACACCTTC.

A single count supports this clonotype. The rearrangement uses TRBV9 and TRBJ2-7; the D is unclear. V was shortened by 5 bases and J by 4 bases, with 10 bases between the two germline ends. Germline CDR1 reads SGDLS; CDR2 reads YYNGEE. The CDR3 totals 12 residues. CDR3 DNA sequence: TGTGCCAGCAGTGAAATGCTGTACGAGCAGTACTTC. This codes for CASSEMLYEQYF.